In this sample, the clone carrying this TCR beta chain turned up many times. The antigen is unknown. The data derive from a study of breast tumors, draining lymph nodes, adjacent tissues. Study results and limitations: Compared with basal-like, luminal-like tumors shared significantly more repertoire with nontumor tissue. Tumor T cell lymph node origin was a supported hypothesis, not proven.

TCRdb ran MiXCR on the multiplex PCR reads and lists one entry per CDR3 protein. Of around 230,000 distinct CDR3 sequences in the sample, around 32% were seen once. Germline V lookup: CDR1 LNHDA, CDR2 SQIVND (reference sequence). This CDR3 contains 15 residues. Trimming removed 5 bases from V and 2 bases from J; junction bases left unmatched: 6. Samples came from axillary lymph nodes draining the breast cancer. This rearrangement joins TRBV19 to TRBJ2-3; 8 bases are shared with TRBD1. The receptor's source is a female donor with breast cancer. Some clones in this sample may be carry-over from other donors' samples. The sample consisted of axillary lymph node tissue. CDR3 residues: CASSPGQGFTDTQYF. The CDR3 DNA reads TGTGCCAGTAGTCCCGGACAGGGATTCACAGATACGCAGTATTTT.